This record covers a single T cell receptor (beta chain). It has no known antigen specificity. There are no base qualities to consult, and no much larger clone falls within one base. Trimmed from V: 3 bases; trimmed from J: 7 bases; junction bases lacking a gene match: 10. Reading the germline V gene (reference sequence) gives CDR1 DFQATT and CDR2 SNEGSKA. The cysteine opens and the phenylalanine closes a CDR3 of 16 amino acids. The kept DNA is CDR3 alone, 48 bases in frame from the first base. The record originates from a study of blood T cell repertoires in COVID-19 (dated by TCRdb to about 2020). As for the study more broadly: Collaborator samples came from the United States, Italy and Spain and covered acute and convalescent phases of COVID-19. Where HLA class I and class II types were available, the types were taken from metadata supplied by the sample provider, not from assay-based typing. Subjects who had been exposed to COVID-19, were actively infected with it, or had recovered from it provided the deeply sampled blood TCRbeta repertoires that made up the dataset. Samples came from the ongoing ImmuneRACE study (first 160 participants) plus 1,254 subjects from 6 global collaborators. Nearly every sample came with metadata listing a de-identified subject ID, COVID-19 status, age in years and sex. The repertoires were released in a freely available public database intended as a resource for research on the immune response to SARS-CoV-2. The prospective study material was composed of cDNA or gDNA derived from T cells, B-cell-depleted T cells, or PBMCs. Findings and caveats that apply to the study as a whole: Clinical and demographic metadata were provided uncurated, with the amount varying by source and participant.

The immunoSEQ Assay, a bias-controlled multiplex PCR, was used to amplify TCRbeta CDR3 regions from genomic DNA. The original methods were these. Nucleated cell counts per sample were estimated from amplification of reference gene primers within the assay. To quantify the absolute abundance of each unique TCRbeta CDR3 rearrangement, sequence reads were collapsed and filtered. For each sample, productive Simpson clonality was calculated by taking the square root of Simpson's diversity index across productive rearrangements. TCRdb re-hosts the immuneACCESS table, in-frame sequences only. Its copies lack some clones; in the studies checked, an unresolved V gene accounts for under half of them, and the cause for the rest is not known. That table gives V, J and clone size, and the DNA gave D and trimming. In all, the sample holds 80,000 or so clones, and about 85% of those were seen once. 7% to 9.5% of the sample goes to the ten largest clones.

Collaborating institutions collected whole blood in K2EDTA tubes following their own protocols. Collaborator samples were shipped for TCRbeta analysis as frozen whole blood, isolated PBMCs, or DNA extracted from either sample type. The V and J segments used are TRBV20-1 and TRBJ2-1, with 12 bases in between that match TRBD2. The clonotype originates from a human donor in a cohort sampled during active COVID-19. The sequencing sample was made of peripheral blood. The CDR3 protein is CSASDRLAGDLNEQFF. The DNA sequence follows: TGCAGTGCTAGTGACCGACTAGCGGGAGATCTAAATGAGCAGTTCTTC.